This TCR beta chain was sequenced during a study of regulatory T cells in long-lasting Graves disease. This clonotype has a count of ten or more. Investigators prepared the TCR beta libraries by applying iRepertoire HTBI primers and Arm-PCR of CDR3 regions. Source study methods: In the combined samples, 62 TRBV and 15 or so TRBJ segments were identified. MiXCR, run by TCRdb on the multiplex PCR reads, gives a single entry per CDR3 protein. The V and J calls shown here were made by TCRdb, not taken from the authors' results. The table includes 350,000 to 500,000 distinct CDR3 sequences, approximately 14% detected once. Sample time point: newly diagnosed GD, antithyroid drugs for less than 3 months. PBMC-extracted RNA yielded the TCR library. Germline CDR1 and CDR2: KGHSH and LQKENI. The CDR3 sequence is 16 residues long. The ends were cut back, 2 bases at V and 5 bases at J, with 19 bases in the middle.

These data were likewise used in another study, on T cells in Graves' hyperthyroidism and ophthalmopathy. From that paper: Most expanded thyroid clonotypes above 0.001 also appeared in blood.

This receptor was identified in a woman aged 45 to 65 with Graves disease. This specimen consisted of peripheral blood mononuclear cells (PBMCs), obtained at new diagnosis, from a patient treated with antithyroid drugs. The genes are TRBV18 and TRBJ2-7; D might be TRBD2 (6 bases). Here the CDR3 reads CASSPGGSGGGDEQYF. DNA of the CDR3: TGTGCCAGCTCACCAGGAGGGAGTGGTGGGGGTGACGAGCAGTACTTC.